These 32 T cell receptor beta chains were sequenced from one sample in a study of T-cell memory formation after mild COVID-19. In TCRdb, the 5' RACE reads were re-called with MiXCR into one record per CDR3 protein. This table has about 620,000 distinct CDR3 sequences, roughly 17% appearing once. The source material was PBMCs or a T cell subset sorted from them (not recorded which). Receptor source: an adult woman who had mild COVID-19 (a few samples of this study predate the infection). Cell type and time point are not known.

This clonotype was recorded at least ten times. This sequence joins TRBV12-3 or TRBV12-4 and TRBJ2-7; maybe TRBD2 (5 bases). Trimming shortened V by 3 bases and J by 6 bases, and 9 bases separated the two germline ends. CDR3 length: 12 residues. The CDR3 here is CASSLGEGEQYF. Here the CDR3 DNA reads TGTGCCAGCAGTTTGGGTGAGGGCGAGCAGTACTTC.

This clonotype was detected only a few times. The rearrangement links TRBV14 to TRBJ1-2; maybe TRBD1 (5 bases). Germline assignment: CDR1 SGHDN and CDR2 FVKESK. Trimming stripped 1 base from V and 9 bases from J, with 15 bases between. CDR3 length: 14 residues. This chain's CDR3 is CASSQAARVSSYTF. The CDR3 DNA is TGTGCCAGCAGCCAAGCGGCCAGGGTGTCGAGCTACACCTTC. Combining the CDR3 with reference TRBV14 and TRBJ1-2 gives the whole variable domain EAGVTQFPSHSVIEKGQTVTLRCDPISGHDNLYWYRRVMGKEIKFLLHFVKESKQDESGMPNNRFLAERTGGTYSTLKVQPAELEDSGVYFCASSQAARVSSYTFGSGTRLTVV.

The genes are TRBV9 and TRBJ1-2, with no clear D. In germline, CDR1 is SGDLS, CDR2 YYNGEE. The CDR3 is made up of 15 amino acids. Trimming removed 4 bases from V and 0 bases from J, with 13 bases in between. CDR3 bases: TGTGCCAGCAGCAGGGCGGCAGCGTCTAACTATGGCTACACCTTC. Protein sequence: CASSRAAASNYGYTF. The full variable domain, its missing parts supplied by reference TRBV9 and TRBJ1-2, is DSGVTQTPKHLITATGQRVTLRCSPRSGDLSVYWYQQSLDQGLQFLIQYYNGEERAKGNILERFSAQQFPDLHSELNLSSLELGDSALYFCASSRAAASNYGYTFGSGTRLTVV.

This clonotype was observed a handful of times. V is TRBV5-1 and J is TRBJ1-3, with D uncertain. The CDR3 covers 15 residues. CDR1 and CDR2 from the germline V gene are SGHRS and YFSETQ. The V end lost 4 bases, the J end lost 4 bases, and 15 bases lay between the germline ends. The CDR3 loop is CASSTVLRDGNTIYF. The DNA for the CDR3 is TGCGCCAGCAGCACTGTGCTGCGTGACGGAAACACCATATATTTT.

This clonotype was recorded many times. The gene calls are TRBV12-3 or TRBV12-4 and TRBJ2-5; 14 bases match TRBD2. CDR3 length: 15 amino acids. The junction had 7 bases not matched to a gene; V was cut back by 9 bases and J by 4 bases. CDR3 bases: TGTGCCAGTGGGACTAGCGGGAGTCAGGGAGAGACCCAGTACTTC. This gives the protein CASGTSGSQGETQYF.

This chain uses TRBV4-1 with TRBJ1-6; perhaps TRBD1 as D (6 bases). The CDR3 runs 16 residues. Germline V gives CDR1 MGHRA, CDR2 YSYEKL. With 6 bases removed from V and 7 bases from J, the gap between germline ends came to 19 bases. CDR3 nucleotides: TGCGCCAGCAGGGTCGGGGGGGCGAAAGGGAATTCACCCCTCCACTTT. This gives the protein CASRVGGAKGNSPLHF.

The chain links TRBV5-8 to TRBJ1-1; a possible D gene is TRBD1 (5 bases). This CDR3 has 15 amino acids. The germline gives CDR1 SGHTS, CDR2 YDEGEE. Trimming cost V 3 bases and J 0 bases, with 12 bases left between them. The chain's CDR3 is CASSWGRGLNTEAFF. CDR3 bases: TGTGCCAGCAGCTGGGGACGGGGGTTGAACACTGAAGCTTTCTTT.

This clonotype occurred a few times. The chain employs TRBV20-1 and TRBJ1-2; D is unclear. The V end was cut by 4 bases, the J end by 4 bases, with 7 bases between. Germline CDR1 is DFQATT and CDR2 is SNEGSKA (reference sequence). There are 11 residues in the CDR3. The CDR3 sequence is CSAIGFYGYTF. CDR3 nucleotide sequence: TGCAGTGCTATAGGGTTCTATGGCTACACCTTC.

This chain uses TRBV29-1 with TRBJ2-5, with 7 nucleotides matching TRBD2. Germline loops: CDR1 SQVTM, CDR2 ANQGSEA. The CDR3 length is 14 residues. J lost 4 bases, V lost 2 bases, and 7 bases had no gene match. The CDR3 DNA reads TGCAGCGTTGAAAGCGCGGGCGGGGGAGAGACCCAGTACTTC. Its translation: CSVESAGGGETQYF.

This clonotype was observed a few times. V is TRBV30 and J is TRBJ1-2; D remains unclear. Deletions cut 0 bases from V and 4 bases from J, with 12 bases between. The CDR3 is 14 amino acids. Germline CDR1 reads GTSNPN; CDR2 reads SVGIG (reference sequence). DNA of the CDR3: TGTGCCTGGAGTGTATCCAGTAATGGCTATGGCTACACCTTC. This encodes CAWSVSSNGYGYTF.

The J gene is TRBJ2-1, the V gene TRBV7-3; D not resolved. This CDR3 has 14 residues. In germline, CDR1 is SGHTA, CDR2 FQGTGA. V was cut by 1 base and J by 7 bases, with 11 bases left in between. CDR3 nucleotide sequence: TGTGCCAGCAGCTTAATGGGCGAGCCGAATGAGCAGTTCTTC. Its protein is CASSLMGEPNEQFF.

This clonotype has a handful of counts. This chain links TRBV9 with TRBJ1-5; TRBD1 is a possible D gene (6 bases). Trimming took off 4 bases at V and 7 bases at J, with 15 bases between the two ends. The CDR3 covers 14 residues. Germline values: CDR1 SGDLS, CDR2 YYNGEE. The CDR3 DNA reads TGTGCCAGCAGCAGTACAGGGACCGGGCAGCCCCAGCATTTT. It translates to CASSSTGTGQPQHF.

This clonotype has just a few counts. The chain uses TRBV20-1 and TRBJ1-2; D unresolved. This CDR3 region has 12 residues. The V end lost 4 bases, the J end lost 6 bases, and 12 bases lay between the germline ends. CDR1 is DFQATT and CDR2 is SNEGSKA in the germline V gene (reference sequence). CDR3: CSATAPRDGYTF. The DNA for the CDR3 is TGCAGTGCTACAGCCCCTAGGGATGGCTACACCTTC.

The chain joins TRBV2 to TRBJ1-1, with TRBD1 matching over 9 bases. Germline assignment: CDR1 SNHLY and CDR2 FYNNEI. V was pared by 5 bases and J by 5 bases, with 6 bases of the junction left unmatched. CDR3 length: 14 residues. The CDR3 DNA is TGTGCCAGCAGTTCCGGGACAGGGTGGACTGAAGCTTTCTTT. This gives the protein CASSSGTGWTEAFF.

This rearrangement joins TRBV20-1 to TRBJ1-1; a possible D gene is TRBD1 (6 bases). The CDR3 spans 15 residues. Germline V gives CDR1 DFQATT, CDR2 SNEGSKA (reference sequence). V dropped 0 bases and J dropped 0 bases, with 11 bases sitting between them. CDR3: CSARDLTGLNTEAFF. The CDR3 DNA reads TGCAGTGCTAGAGATCTAACAGGGCTGAACACTGAAGCTTTCTTT.

The genes are TRBV24-1 and TRBJ2-5; 11 bases map to TRBD2. Germline CDR1 reads KGHDR; CDR2 reads SFDVKD. Trimming took 5 bases from V and 5 from J; bases not matched to a gene: 6. CDR3 length: 15 amino acids. The CDR3 DNA reads as TGTGCCACCAGTGCAGGGACTAGCGGACGTGAGACCCAGTACTTC. This encodes CATSAGTSGRETQYF.

The J gene is TRBJ2-3, the V gene TRBV9; 13 bases fit TRBD2. The germline V gene encodes CDR1 SGDLS and CDR2 YYNGEE. Trimming took 3 bases from V and 2 from J; bases not matched to a gene: 3. The CDR3 covers 16 residues. CDR3 amino acids: CASSATSGGDTDTQYF. CDR3 coding DNA: TGTGCCAGCAGCGCAACTAGCGGGGGGGACACAGATACGCAGTATTTT. The full variable domain, its missing parts supplied by reference TRBV9 and TRBJ2-3, is DSGVTQTPKHLITATGQRVTLRCSPRSGDLSVYWYQQSLDQGLQFLIQYYNGEERAKGNILERFSAQQFPDLHSELNLSSLELGDSALYFCASSATSGGDTDTQYFGPGTRLTVL.

CDR3 protein: CASSGTGRSYEQYF. CDR3 DNA: TGTGCCAGCAGTGGGACAGGGCGCTCCTACGAGCAGTACTTC. The V gene is TRBV25-1, the J gene TRBJ2-7; 8 nucleotides line up with TRBD1. The CDR3 is made up of 14 amino acids. The germline gives CDR1 MGHDK, CDR2 SYGVNS. Losses at the gene ends were 4 bases for V and 0 bases for J; bases not matched to a gene: 2.

The chain recombines TRBV12-3 or TRBV12-4 with TRBJ1-6, with D perhaps matching TRBD1 (5 bases). Trimming left V 5 bases short and J 13 bases short, with 15 bases between. The CDR3 loop spans 13 amino acids. Here the CDR3 reads CASSPLGTRPLHF. The DNA of the CDR3 is TGTGCCAGCAGTCCGCTGGGGACCCGTCCCCTCCACTTT.

This clonotype turned up a few times. V is TRBV7-9 and J is TRBJ1-2; D remains ambiguous. The length of the CDR3 is 15 residues. Germline assignment: CDR1 SEHNR and CDR2 FQNEAQ (reference sequence). V lost 5 bases and J lost 2, with 15 bases in between. In DNA form, the CDR3 reads TGTGCCAGCAGCATGGGTGAGACGGCCAACTATGGCTACACCTTC. Its translation is CASSMGETANYGYTF.

This clonotype came up a few times. The chain has TRBV12-3 or TRBV12-4 and TRBJ2-7; TRBD1 might be the D (6 bases). This CDR3 spans 15 amino acids. Trimming stripped 4 bases from V and 4 bases from J, with 17 bases between. In DNA form, the CDR3 reads TGTGCCAGCAGTTCGACTGGAGAGGACAGTTACGAGCAGTACTTC. Its translation: CASSSTGEDSYEQYF.

There are a few counts of this clonotype. V and J are TRBV3-1 and TRBJ2-7; a weak D match, TRBD1 (5 bases). Germline-derived CDR1 and CDR2 are LGHDT and YNNKEL (reference sequence). Trimming removed 1 base at V and 12 bases at J, with 16 bases between. CDR3 length: 13 residues. The CDR3 here is CASSQGYRTRLYF. CDR3 sequence (DNA): TGTGCCAGCAGCCAAGGTTACAGGACCCGTTTGTACTTC.

This clonotype was seen a handful of times. The chain joins TRBV2 to TRBJ1-5; the D gene is possibly TRBD1 (5 bases). Germline V gene lookup returns CDR1 SNHLY and CDR2 FYNNEI. Deletions cut 6 bases from V and 4 bases from J, with 16 bases between. The CDR3 sequence is 15 residues long. CDR3: CASSPRGASNQPQHF. CDR3 nucleotides: TGTGCCAGCAGCCCGAGGGGCGCCTCGAATCAGCCCCAGCATTTT.

The V gene is TRBV7-3, the J gene TRBJ2-1, with D unclear. CDR1 and CDR2 from the germline V gene are SGHTA and FQGTGA. V gave up 5 bases and J gave up 0 bases, with 11 bases separating them. There are 15 residues in the CDR3. The CDR3 sequence is CASSLTAFSYNEQFF. The CDR3 bases are TGTGCCAGCAGCCTGACGGCCTTCTCCTACAATGAGCAGTTCTTC.

This clonotype has only a few counts. The chain carries TRBV20-1 and TRBJ2-2; D is unclear. V gave up 0 bases and J gave up 0 bases, with 11 bases separating them. The CDR3 extends over 16 amino acids. Germline V gene lookup returns CDR1 DFQATT and CDR2 SNEGSKA (reference sequence). The CDR3 loop is CSARDQRQTNTGELFF. Written as DNA, the CDR3 is TGCAGTGCTAGAGATCAACGGCAGACGAACACCGGGGAGCTGTTTTTT.

This clonotype has just a few counts. The CDR3 spells CASSLAIGQLYNEQFF. The CDR3 DNA reads as TGCGCCAGCAGCTTGGCCATAGGACAGCTCTACAATGAGCAGTTCTTC. This chain links TRBV5-1 with TRBJ2-1; TRBD1 might be the D (6 bases). This CDR3 contains 16 residues. V shed 0 bases and J shed 3 bases, with 13 bases lying between them. Germline values: CDR1 SGHRS, CDR2 YFSETQ. Full variable domain (missing parts from reference TRBV5-1 and TRBJ2-1): KAGVTQTPRYLIKTRGQQVTLSCSPISGHRSVSWYQQTPGQGLQFLFEYFSETQRNKGNFPGRFSGRQFSNSRSEMNVSTLELGDSALYLCASSLAIGQLYNEQFFGPGTRLTVL.

The chain has TRBV5-1 and TRBJ2-1, with no clear D. Trimming cost V 3 bases and J 12 bases, with 10 bases left between them. CDR3 length: 11 residues. Germline V CDR1 and CDR2: SGHRS, YFSETQ. The CDR3 reads CASSYQTGQFF. Written as DNA, the CDR3 is TGCGCCAGCAGCTATCAGACCGGGCAGTTCTTC.

This chain links TRBV12-3 or TRBV12-4 with TRBJ1-4, with D possibly TRBD1 on 6 matching bases. This CDR3 is built from 15 residues. Trimming removed 6 bases at V and 3 bases at J, with 14 bases between. The CDR3 loop is CASSAEGVANEKLFF. CDR3 DNA: TGTGCCAGCAGCGCTGAGGGGGTTGCTAATGAAAAACTGTTTTTT.

This clonotype was seen a few times. The J gene is TRBJ1-2, the V gene TRBV14; 7 bases map to TRBD1. This CDR3 region has 14 residues. Germline V gives CDR1 SGHDN, CDR2 FVKESK. Trimming removed 4 bases from V and 6 bases from J; junction bases left unmatched: 8. CDR3: CASSRYGDRHGYTF. CDR3 bases: TGTGCCAGCAGCCGCTATGGGGACAGACATGGCTACACCTTC. Based on the CDR3 plus reference TRBV14 and TRBJ1-2, the full variable domain is EAGVTQFPSHSVIEKGQTVTLRCDPISGHDNLYWYRRVMGKEIKFLLHFVKESKQDESGMPNNRFLAERTGGTYSTLKVQPAELEDSGVYFCASSRYGDRHGYTFGSGTRLTVV.

In this sample, this clonotype turned up a few times. The chain carries TRBV27 and TRBJ2-3; no reliable D call. The CDR3 has 12 residues. CDR1 and CDR2 (germline): MNHEY, SMNVEV (reference sequence). V lost 6 bases and J lost 4, with 8 bases in between. CDR3 DNA: TGTGCCAGCAGCCACCGGGCAGATACGCAGTATTTT. It specifies CASSHRADTQYF.

This clonotype turned up a few times. The chain has TRBV20-1 and TRBJ2-7; 8 bases line up with TRBD1. Trimming at V came to 3 bases and at J to 1 base, leaving 5 bases not matched to a gene. The germline gives CDR1 DFQATT, CDR2 SNEGSKA (reference sequence). This CDR3 spans 14 amino acids. The CDR3 coding sequence is TGCAGTGCTAGGGGGACAGGTCTTTCCTACGAGCAGTACTTC. As protein: CSARGTGLSYEQYF.

This chain connects TRBV4-1 to TRBJ1-5, with 7 bases lining up with TRBD1. The germline V gene encodes CDR1 MGHRA and CDR2 YSYEKL. The CDR3 sequence is 19 residues long. V shed 3 bases and J 4 bases; nucleotides not matched to a gene: 18. CDR3 residues: CASSHLVDRARGINQPQHF. The CDR3 DNA is TGCGCCAGCAGCCATCTGGTTGACAGGGCCCGAGGGATAAATCAGCCCCAGCATTTT.